The rows below give T cell receptor beta chains drawn from one sample of a study of Graves' ophthalmopathy and Graves' hyperthyroidism. In TCRdb, the multiplex PCR reads were re-called with MiXCR into one record per CDR3 protein. The sample has about 500,000 distinct CDR3 sequences, 39% seen once. What was sequenced was peripheral blood or thyroid tissue (not recorded which). These TCRs come from an adult man with Graves' hyperthyroidism. Each CDR3 is given with its conserved first and last residue. D genes are given only for firm matches. Expanded clones are given a class, and other clones once, few, many or no size at all.

cdr3_nt cdr3_aa v_call clone_size d_call j_call
TGTGCCAGTAGCCACGGACAGGGGCGCTATGGCTACACCTTC CASSHGQGRYGYTF TRBV19 - TRBD1 TRBJ1-2
TGTGCCAGCAGTTACAACTCATTGAGCTACGAGCAGTACTTC CASSYNSLSYEQYF TRBV6-5 few - TRBJ2-7
TGTGCCAGCAGTGATGGTCTAGATGAGCAGTTCTTC CASSDGLDEQFF TRBV2 many - TRBJ2-1
- CATSEAIQETQYFGPGTEAFF TRBV24-1 - - TRBJ1-1
TGCGCCAGCAGCCAATGGACAGGAGGAGACGAAGCTTTCTTT CASSQWTGGDEAFF TRBV4-1 many TRBD1 TRBJ1-1
TGTGCCAGCACCCACGGACAGGGGGCTTCCGAGCAGTACTTC CASTHGQGASEQYF TRBV12-3/TRBV12-4 - TRBD1 TRBJ2-7
TGTGCCAGCAGCACAACCACCGGGACAGGGACCTACGAGCAGTACTTC CASSTTTGTGTYEQYF TRBV13 few TRBD1 TRBJ2-7
TGTGCTACCCGTGACCCTGGGAGGTACACAGATACGCAGTATTTT CATRDPGRYTDTQYF TRBV24-1 - - TRBJ2-3
TGCAGTGCTAGGAGGGGTGAAAAACTGTTTTTT CSARRGEKLFF TRBV20-1 many - TRBJ1-4
TGTGCCAGCAGTGCCTCGGGAGCGGGAGGCACCGGGGAGCTGTTTTTT CASSASGAGGTGELFF TRBV6-5 many TRBD2 TRBJ2-2
TGCAGTGTTCGTGAGGCCACTGAAGCTTTCTTT CSVREATEAFF TRBV20-1 many - TRBJ1-1
TGCAGTGCTAGAGATGGTAAGGCGGCCCATCAGCCCCAGCATTTT CSARDGKAAHQPQHF TRBV20-1 many - TRBJ1-5
TGCAGCGTTCCAGAGGGGGCGCGGGACACTGAAGCTTTCTTT CSVPEGARDTEAFF TRBV29-1 many TRBD1 TRBJ1-1
TGTGCCAGTAGGGGGACAGGCCAATTCATGAACACTGAAGCTTTCTTT CASRGTGQFMNTEAFF TRBV19 - TRBD1 TRBJ1-1
TGTGCCAGCACCTCCGGGACAGGGGGCTGGTACACTGAAGCTTTCTTT CASTSGTGGWYTEAFF TRBV6-5 few TRBD1 TRBJ1-1
TGTGCCAGCAGCTCCGACGGGGTCACCTACGAGCAGTACTTC CASSSDGVTYEQYF TRBV7-9 - - TRBJ2-7
TGTGCCAGTATCCCCCCGACAGGGTGGGGCACTGAAGCTTTCTTT CASIPPTGWGTEAFF TRBV19 many TRBD1 TRBJ1-1
TGTGCCACAACTACCAAGCAGTACTTC CATTTKQYF TRBV24-1 - - TRBJ2-7
TGTGCCAGCAACCCCACCGGCGTAGGCGAGCAGTACTTC CASNPTGVGEQYF TRBV7-9 many - TRBJ2-7
TGTGCTAGTGGTTTGGTACTTGGTAGACAGGGCGATCAGCCCCAGCATTTT CASGLVLGRQGDQPQHF TRBV12-5 - TRBD1 TRBJ1-5
TGCGCCAGCAGCTTGGAAGGGTGGAGGGATTCACCCCTCCACTTT CASSLEGWRDSPLHF TRBV5-1 many - TRBJ1-6
TGTGCCAGCAGCTCCGCTAGCGGGAGTGCGGCCTACGAGCAGTACTTC CASSSASGSAAYEQYF TRBV7-6 many TRBD2 TRBJ2-7
TGTGCCAGTAGTCCGACAGGATATACTGAAGCTTTCTTT CASSPTGYTEAFF TRBV19 - - TRBJ1-1
TGTGCCAGCAGATCGACAGGGATCGAGCAGTACTTC CASRSTGIEQYF TRBV28 many TRBD1 TRBJ2-7
TGTGCCAGCAGCGTAGTCGTAGACAGGGTCCCTGAAGCTTTCTTT CASSVVVDRVPEAFF TRBV9 many TRBD1 TRBJ1-1
TGTGCCAGCAGCCAAGCCCGGGGGGGCTACGAGCAGTACTTC CASSQARGGYEQYF TRBV16 - TRBD2 TRBJ2-7
TGTGCCAGCAGCTTAGATATGCATCCTGGCGGGAGCGCCGGGGAGCTGTTTTTT CASSLDMHPGGSAGELFF TRBV7-2 - TRBD2 TRBJ2-2
TGTGCCAGCAGTGAATCCTCGGGTTCGCATGGCTACACCTTC CASSESSGSHGYTF TRBV25-1 many - TRBJ1-2
TGCAGCGTTGTTAGCCAGGGTGGCGCCGGGGAGCTGTTTTTT CSVVSQGGAGELFF TRBV29-1 many - TRBJ2-2
TGTGCCAGCAGCTGGGGACAGGGGGTGGAGACCCAGTACTTC CASSWGQGVETQYF TRBV7-8 many TRBD1 TRBJ2-5
TGTGCCACCAGCAGAGCCGGGACAGTATACGAGCAGTACTTC CATSRAGTVYEQYF TRBV15 - TRBD1 TRBJ2-7
TGTGCCATCAGTGAGCCTGGCAGGGGAACAGATACGCAGTATTTT CAISEPGRGTDTQYF TRBV10-3 - - TRBJ2-3
TGTGCCAGCAGTGGCAGACATTTTGAAGCTTTCTTT CASSGRHFEAFF TRBV25-1 many - TRBJ1-1
TGCAGCGTCTCCGGACCGGGGGGAACTGAAGCTTTCTTT CSVSGPGGTEAFF TRBV29-1 few - TRBJ1-1
TGCAGCCCCATCCGAGGGACAGACGGGGAGACCCAGTACTTC CSPIRGTDGETQYF TRBV20-1 many TRBD1 TRBJ2-5
TGTGCCAGCAAGCCGGGGGGTAGCACAGATACGCAGTATTTT CASKPGGSTDTQYF TRBV6-1 - TRBD2 TRBJ2-3